This T cell receptor beta chain was sequenced during a study of T cell changes during pregnancy in multiple sclerosis. Using immunoSEQ multiplex PCR, the repertoire was profiled, and TCRdb retains in-frame clones only, with some absent. The repertoire holds 90,000 to 120,000 clones, with under 95% as singletons. The CDR3 is made up of 16 amino acids. Germline V gene data show CDR1 as SGHTA and CDR2 as FQGNSA. Trimming took 3 bases from V and 5 from J; bases not matched to a gene: 10. J is TRBJ2-3 and V is TRBV7-2, with 8 nucleotides matching TRBD2. The sequenced sample was peripheral blood, obtained in the third trimester of pregnancy. This TCR was sampled from a female donor in good health, enrolled as a control in a pregnancy study. The CDR3 reads CASSLGKRGWGDTQYF. CDR3 nucleotide sequence: TGTGCCAGCAGCTTGGGGAAGCGGGGGTGGGGAGATACGCAGTATTTT. Full variable domain (missing parts from reference TRBV7-2 and TRBJ2-3): GAGVSQSPSNKVTEKGKDVELRCDPISGHTALYWYRQSLGQGLEFLIYFQGNSAPDKSGLPSDRFSAERTGGSVSTLTIQRTQQEDSAVYLCASSLGKRGWGDTQYFGPGTRLTVL.